This T cell receptor beta chain was captured in a study of cytomegalovirus exposure and HLA in healthy donors. Study-wide points: TCR beta chains associated with HLA were, in a later analysis, more clonally expanded than equally common others. Despite most TCR sequences being rare, some public TCRs occurred in many donors.

This CDR3 spans 20 amino acids. The V segment lost 2 bases and the J segment 1 base; nucleotides outside the gene matches: 18. The V gene's germline CDR1 is SGHRS and CDR2 YFSETQ. Nominally healthy donors provided the samples, though records likely missed some immune exposures. Primers for the PCR totalled 60 Vbeta and 13 Jbeta. The repertoire was sequenced with immunoSEQ multiplex PCR; TCRdb's copy has only in-frame clones and lacks some. The repertoire consists of 160,000 or so clones, with around 82% occurring once and the leading ten covering about 10%. Of note for this clone: Its antigen is as yet unknown.

The sequenced sample consisted of PBMCs. The sequence was collected from a man in his forties or fifties in good health and CMV-seropositive. J is TRBJ1-3 and V is TRBV5-1; 7 bases are a match to TRBD1. CDR3 sequence: CASSLGTVSPGGSSGNTIYF. Here the CDR3 DNA reads TGCGCCAGCAGCTTAGGGACAGTAAGCCCGGGCGGATCTTCTGGAAACACCATATATTTT.